Listed below are T cell receptor beta chains from one sample, sequenced in a study of T-cell reconstitution after alpha-beta-depleted transplantation in children. MiXCR, run by TCRdb on the PCR reads, gives a single entry per CDR3 protein. The sample lists around 580,000 distinct CDR3 sequences; 23% were seen once. Sequencing used PBMCs, mostly from graft donor cells, obtained 360 days after TCRalphabeta/CD19-depleted stem cell transplant. All receptors come from a boy under two years old who had a stem cell transplant for acute myeloid leukemia, so the T cells may come from the graft donor. Both conserved end residues are part of each CDR3. The D gene is left open where the match is weak. A clone size is listed for some rows: how often the clone was seen (once, few, many), or a class if it is expanded.

J gene	V gene	D gene	clone size	CDR3 DNA	CDR3 protein
TRBJ2-6	TRBV20-1	.	few	TGCAGTGCTAGAGTCAAGCCCTCTGGGGCCAACGTCCTGACTTTC	CSARVKPSGANVLTF
TRBJ2-7	TRBV5-6	.	.	TGTGCCAGCAGCTTCATCCTTACAGGAGGCGAGCAGTACTTC	CASSFILTGGEQYF
TRBJ1-1	TRBV7-8	TRBD1	.	TGTGCCAGCAGCCCGCGACAGGGGATGGGTAGAGAAGCTTTCTTT	CASSPRQGMGREAFF
TRBJ2-5	TRBV24-1	.	many	TGTGCCACCAGTGACCTGGGGCAGGGTCCGGCGGAGACCCAGTACTTC	CATSDLGQGPAETQYF
TRBJ1-2	TRBV12-3/TRBV12-4	TRBD1	.	TGTGCCAGCAGTTTCTCGACAGGGATATACGGCTACACCTTC	CASSFSTGIYGYTF
TRBJ1-2	TRBV5-5	.	once	TGTGCCAGCAGCTTGGCCCTAACAGGTCCGCCCTATGGCTACACCTTC	CASSLALTGPPYGYTF
TRBJ2-1	TRBV12-3/TRBV12-4	TRBD2	.	TGTGCCAGCAGGCCCCGACAGCTTGGGACTAGCGGGGGGGCTAACAATGAGCAGTTCTTC	CASRPRQLGTSGGANNEQFF
TRBJ2-1	TRBV29-1	.	.	TGCAGCGGCCAGAAGGGTCGGGAGTTCTTC	CSGQKGREFF
TRBJ2-2	TRBV29-1	.	.	TGCAGCGCAGGGGCGACCGGGGAGCTGTTTTTT	CSAGATGELFF
TRBJ1-2	TRBV4-2	TRBD1	few	TGTGCCAGCAGCCCAGGGGACAGGGGAGGAGGTGGCTACACCTTC	CASSPGDRGGGGYTF
TRBJ2-1	TRBV4-3	.	.	TGCGCCAGCAGCCAAGATGGTGGGCTCCAAAGGAATGAGCAGTTCTTC	CASSQDGGLQRNEQFF
TRBJ2-1	TRBV24-1	TRBD2	.	TGTGCCACCGGGGGACTAGCGGGGGGAAATGAGCAGTTCTTC	CATGGLAGGNEQFF
TRBJ2-6	TRBV12-3/TRBV12-4	.	few	TGTGCCAGCACAGGGGCTGGGGCCAACGTCCTGACTTTC	CASTGAGANVLTF
TRBJ2-5	TRBV7-2	.	.	TGTGCCAGCAGCTTAGCAGGACCGCAACAAGAGACCCAGTACTTC	CASSLAGPQQETQYF
TRBJ1-3	TRBV29-1	.	many	TGCAGCGTTCGAGGGTTGGGAAACACCATATATTTT	CSVRGLGNTIYF
TRBJ2-5	TRBV20-1	.	many	TGCAGTGCCAGGGGTCGGAGGAACCAAGAGACCCAGTACTTC	CSARGRRNQETQYF
TRBJ2-5	TRBV12-3/TRBV12-4	.	many	TGTGCCAGCAGGGTCGATGGTAGCCTGAAGGAGACCCAGTACTTC	CASRVDGSLKETQYF
TRBJ1-1	TRBV6-1	.	.	TGTGCCAGCACCTACCTAAAGGGGAGGACTGAAGCTTTCTTT	CASTYLKGRTEAFF
TRBJ1-2	TRBV28	.	.	TGTGCCAGCAGTTACAACGGGAACTATGGCTACACCTTC	CASSYNGNYGYTF
TRBJ2-3	TRBV20-1	TRBD2	.	TGCAGTGCTAGTCTAGCGGGGGCCACAGATACGCAGTATTTT	CSASLAGATDTQYF
TRBJ2-1	TRBV6-2/TRBV6-3	TRBD2	few	TGTGCCAGCAGTTACTTACACGTTGGTAGCGGGGGCTTAATGAGCTCCTACAATGAGCAGTTCTTC	CASSYLHVGSGGLMSSYNEQFF
TRBJ2-3	TRBV28	TRBD2	.	TGTGCCTTCAGTTTACGCGGGGGACTAGCGGGGGCCTCCACAGATACGCAGTATTTT	CAFSLRGGLAGASTDTQYF
TRBJ2-3	TRBV20-1	.	many	TGCAGTGCTAGAGATTTGGCCCAGGGAGATACGCAGTATTTT	CSARDLAQGDTQYF
TRBJ2-3	TRBV29-1	TRBD1	many	TGCAGCGTTGAACCACAGGGGGCTGCGACAGATACGCAGTATTTT	CSVEPQGAATDTQYF
TRBJ2-6	TRBV6-5	TRBD1	few	TGTGCCAGCAGTTCCGGGACAGGGCTTTCTGGGGCCAACGTCCTGACTTTC	CASSSGTGLSGANVLTF
TRBJ1-6	TRBV6-1	.	few	TGTGCCAGCAGTGAAGCGCCGGGGGTAAGTTCACCCCTCCACTTT	CASSEAPGVSSPLHF
TRBJ2-1	TRBV24-1	TRBD1	many	TGTGCCACCAGTTCAAACAGGGGCGCCCTTTGGAATGAGCAGTTCTTC	CATSSNRGALWNEQFF
TRBJ1-3	TRBV6-5	.	few	TGTGCCAGCAGTTACCTAGCACGCCAGGCCCTCTTTTATTTT	CASSYLARQALFYF
TRBJ2-1	TRBV29-1	.	many	TGCAGCGTTTGGGGGGCGGGGGAATATGAGCAGTTCTTC	CSVWGAGEYEQFF
TRBJ2-5	TRBV20-1	.	few	TGCAGTGCAGGCTTCATCAAAGAGACCCAGTACTTC	CSAGFIKETQYF
TRBJ2-5	TRBV6-5	TRBD2	many	TGTGCCAGCAGTTATTTTGCGGGGGGGCCGAGAGAGACCCAGTACTTC	CASSYFAGGPRETQYF
TRBJ2-2	TRBV20-1	.	many	TGCAGTGCTTGCGAGGGATCCGGGGAGCTGTTTTTT	CSACEGSGELFF
TRBJ2-4	TRBV12-3/TRBV12-4	.	few	TGTGCCAGCGGGACAGCCAAAAACATTCAGTACTTC	CASGTAKNIQYF
TRBJ2-7	TRBV29-1	TRBD1	many	TGCAGCGTTCTGGGACAGGGGTGGGATTACGAGCAGTACTTC	CSVLGQGWDYEQYF
TRBJ1-4	TRBV28	.	many	TGTGCCAGCAGTTTATTAGTCGGTCTTGGGGGCTTGGCAACTAATGAAAAACTGTTTTTT	CASSLLVGLGGLATNEKLFF
TRBJ2-3	TRBV4-2	.	.	TGTGCCAGCAGCCAAGCGACAGAAGATACGCAGTATTTT	CASSQATEDTQYF
TRBJ2-1	TRBV27	.	.	TGTGCCAGCAGGCTAGCGCGCTACAATGAGCAGTTCTTC	CASRLARYNEQFF
TRBJ2-5	TRBV10-3	.	.	TGTGCCATCAGTGCGTACAAGGACCAAGAGACCCAGTACTTC	CAISAYKDQETQYF
TRBJ1-1	TRBV5-1	.	many	TGCGCCAGCAGCCAGGGGTTTGGGACTGAAGCTTTCTTT	CASSQGFGTEAFF
TRBJ2-3	TRBV7-2	TRBD2	.	TGTGCCAGCAGCCTGGGACTATTCACAGATACGCAGTATTTT	CASSLGLFTDTQYF
TRBJ1-1	TRBV28	.	.	TGTGCCACGGTGAGGTACGTGAACACTGAAGCTTTCTTT	CATVRYVNTEAFF
TRBJ2-5	TRBV24-1	TRBD1	few	TGTGCCACCAGTGACCCTGACAGGGGACGAGAGACCCAGTACTTC	CATSDPDRGRETQYF
TRBJ2-7	TRBV27	.	once	TGTGCCAGCAGTTCGGTACAGGGAGTCCTTTCCTACGAGCAGTACTTC	CASSSVQGVLSYEQYF
TRBJ2-7	TRBV6-1	.	many	TGTGCCAGCAGACCCGGGGGCCAAGGAGGTGAGCAGTACTTC	CASRPGGQGGEQYF
TRBJ2-3	TRBV6-6	.	many	TGTGCCAGCTCAGGGGCCCCCACAGATACGCAGTATTTT	CASSGAPTDTQYF
TRBJ2-3	TRBV20-1	TRBD2	.	TGCAGTGCTATCACAAAGCGGGGGGGCCCAGATACGCAGTATTTT	CSAITKRGGPDTQYF
TRBJ1-2	TRBV6-5	TRBD1	few	TGTGCCAGCAGTTACTCGGGACAGGGGGCAGAAGGCTACACCTTC	CASSYSGQGAEGYTF
TRBJ2-1	TRBV5-1	TRBD1	.	TGCGCCAGCAGGACCGGGACAGAATACAATGAGCAGTTCTTC	CASRTGTEYNEQFF
TRBJ1-6	TRBV3-1	TRBD1	.	TGTGCCAGTACCGGGACAGGGATGACACCCCTCCACTTT	CASTGTGMTPLHF
TRBJ2-5	TRBV20-1	.	few	TGCAGTGCTAGAGATCGGGGCAGTGGCTTC	CSARDRGSGF
TRBJ2-1	TRBV6-5	TRBD1	.	TGTGCCAGCAGTTACGACAGGGGGCCTGGCAATGAGCAGTTCTTC	CASSYDRGPGNEQFF
TRBJ2-1	TRBV6-1	.	many	TGTGCCAGCAGTCAACAGCTGGGTCCACCACTCTCCTACAATGAGCAGTTCTTC	CASSQQLGPPLSYNEQFF
TRBJ2-1	TRBV5-1	TRBD1	few	TGCGCCAGCAGCACCGCCGGGACAGGGTCATTCAATGAGCAGTTCTTC	CASSTAGTGSFNEQFF
TRBJ2-5	TRBV2	.	.	TGTGCCAGCACCCTGGACACGTACCAAGAGACCCAGTACTTC	CASTLDTYQETQYF
TRBJ1-5	TRBV20-1	.	.	TGCAGTGCTAGAGCCGAGGGGGGGGCGAATCAGCCCCAGCATTTT	CSARAEGGANQPQHF